This T cell receptor (beta chain) appears in the sequencing data of a study of T cell responses to AZD1222 COVID-19 vaccine. TCRdb's table, derived via immunoSEQ multiplex PCR, lists solely in-frame clones and lacks some. The sample carries just over 150,000 clones, about nine tenths recorded once. Trimming at V came to 5 bases and at J to 9 bases, leaving 10 bases not matched to a gene. This CDR3 contains 15 residues. Germline CDR1 reads LNHDA; CDR2 reads SQIVND (reference sequence). Sequences were derived from peripheral blood, sampled on day 0 of AZD1222 vaccination. The origin of this receptor is an adult in good health. The chain links TRBV19 to TRBJ2-1; TRBD2 matches 10 bases. CDR3 coding DNA: TGTGCCAGTAGTGTTATCGGGACTAGCGCTGTTGAGCAGTTCTTC. Protein: CASSVIGTSAVEQFF. Full variable domain (remainder filled in from reference TRBV19 and TRBJ2-1): DGGITQSPKYLFRKEGQNVTLSCEQNLNHDAMYWYRQDPGQGLRLIYYSQIVNDFQKGDIAEGYSVSREKKESFPLTVTSAQKNPTAFYLCASSVIGTSAVEQFFGPGTRLTVL.